This entry lists 12 T cell receptor beta chains sequenced from one sample in a study of blood T cells in healthy people across ages. The use of a sample-barcoded 5' primer and a J-beta primer mix characterized a second PCR of roughly 6 to 11 cycles. Via MiXCR, TCRdb re-called the 5' RACE reads, giving one row per CDR3 protein. The sample holds 780,000 or so distinct CDR3 sequences, 20% to 25% seen once. Separately, the same data were catalogued under a study of T cells of mothers and their children.

Material: blood. These receptors originate from a boy under 18 in good health.

On this clonotype itself: A much larger clone sits a single nucleotide away, making a read error possible. The chain combines TRBV28 with TRBJ1-5; TRBD1 aligns across 8 bases. V dropped 6 bases and J dropped 7; count of bases not matched to a gene: 20. There are 18 residues in the CDR3. CDR1 and CDR2 from the germline V gene are MDHEN and SYDVKM. Here the CDR3 DNA reads TGTGCCAGCAGATACAGGGGGTTGGGCCTGGCCTCAAAGCAGCCCCAGCATTTT. Translation: CASRYRGLGLASKQPQHF.

The rearrangement uses TRBV14 and TRBJ2-7; no reliable D call. Deletions cut 2 bases from V and 3 bases from J, with 8 bases between. The CDR3 has 13 amino acids. The germline gives CDR1 SGHDN, CDR2 FVKESK. The CDR3 DNA sequence: TGTGCCAGCAGCCAACACGGATACTACGAGCAGTACTTC. It translates to CASSQHGYYEQYF.

This clonotype appeared a few times. This rearrangement joins TRBV6-5 to TRBJ2-2; D ambiguous. The CDR3 sequence is 15 residues long. Per germline, CDR1 MNHEY and CDR2 SVGAGI. V was trimmed by 7 bases and J by 0 bases, leaving 12 bases between them. In DNA form, the CDR3 reads TGTGCCAGCAAGGTCCGGGTTCCGAACACCGGGGAGCTGTTTTTT. Its translation: CASKVRVPNTGELFF.

J is TRBJ2-1 and V is TRBV24-1; a possible D gene is TRBD1 (7 bases). V lost 4 bases, J lost 4 bases, and 16 bases lay in between. Per germline, CDR1 KGHDR and CDR2 SFDVKD. CDR3 length: 16 amino acids. CDR3 sequence: CATSEGGRQGYNEQFF. The DNA of the CDR3 is TGTGCCACCAGTGAGGGAGGAAGACAGGGATACAATGAGCAGTTCTTC.

The chain couples TRBV28 to TRBJ2-1; the D gene is possibly TRBD2 (5 bases). This CDR3 is 14 amino acids long. Germline V gene sequence: CDR1 MDHEN, CDR2 SYDVKM. The V gene lost 5 bases and the J gene lost 8 bases, with 16 bases spanning the gap. The CDR3 DNA follows: TGTGCCAGCAGTGGGCGAGGGATCGTGGATGAGCAGTTCTTC. Translated: CASSGRGIVDEQFF.

The chain is built from TRBV20-1 and TRBJ1-5; no clear D gene. This CDR3 is built from 14 residues. The germline CDR1 and CDR2 sequences are DFQATT and SNEGSKA (reference sequence). V gave up 0 bases and J gave up 3 bases, with 9 bases separating them. CDR3 loop: CSARDQASNQPQHF. The CDR3 DNA sequence: TGCAGTGCTAGAGATCAGGCCTCCAATCAGCCCCAGCATTTT.

In this sample, this clonotype turned up a few times. The CDR3 is CSVEGDGTDTQYF. The CDR3 DNA is TGCAGCGTTGAAGGGGACGGCACAGATACGCAGTATTTT. V is TRBV29-1 and J is TRBJ2-3, with D possibly called TRBD1 or TRBD2 (5 bases each). The germline gives CDR1 SQVTM, CDR2 ANQGSEA. V lost 1 base and J lost 1, with 6 bases in between. The CDR3 is 13 amino acids.

This clonotype was detected a few times. This chain uses TRBV6-5 with TRBJ1-2, with D uncertain. Germline values: CDR1 MNHEY, CDR2 SVGAGI. The CDR3 length is 12 residues. Trimming stripped 6 bases from V and 6 bases from J, with 11 bases between. CDR3 DNA sequence: TGTGCCAGCAGAGGGATTTCCGATGGCTACACCTTC. It codes for CASRGISDGYTF.

This clonotype was seen a few times. The chain couples TRBV20-1 to TRBJ2-5; unclear D gene. Germline lookup yields CDR1 DFQATT and CDR2 SNEGSKA (reference sequence). Trimming left V 2 bases short and J 4 bases short, with 11 bases between. The CDR3 runs to 13 residues. The CDR3 nucleotides read TGCAGTGCTAGACCCCTCGGGTCAGAGACCCAGTACTTC. Translation: CSARPLGSETQYF.

This clonotype was observed a few times. The V gene is TRBV5-1, the J gene TRBJ1-2; 8 nucleotides align to TRBD1. This CDR3 spans 13 amino acids. Germline V CDR1 and CDR2: SGHRS, YFSETQ. V was pared by 2 bases and J by 6 bases, with 3 bases of the junction left unmatched. The CDR3 sequence is CASSFRGRDGYTF. The CDR3, as DNA: TGCGCCAGCAGCTTCAGGGGGCGGGATGGCTACACCTTC.

This rearrangement joins TRBV5-1 to TRBJ1-2; 7 positions agree with TRBD1. Per the germline V gene, CDR1 is SGHRS and CDR2 is YFSETQ. This CDR3 has 13 amino acids. The trim removed 0 bases at V and 8 bases at J, leaving 4 bases unmatched. The CDR3 sequence is CASSLEGAEGYTF. The DNA of the CDR3 is TGCGCCAGCAGCTTGGAGGGGGCGGAGGGCTACACCTTC.

This clonotype has ten or more counts. The chain has TRBV28 and TRBJ2-7; D remains unclear. CDR1 is MDHEN and CDR2 is SYDVKM in the germline V gene. V was cut by 6 bases and J by 6 bases, with 18 bases left in between. This CDR3 comprises 14 residues. In DNA form, the CDR3 reads TGTGCCAGCAGCCGGGTGGGCGATTCCCTCGAGCAGTACTTC. It encodes CASSRVGDSLEQYF.